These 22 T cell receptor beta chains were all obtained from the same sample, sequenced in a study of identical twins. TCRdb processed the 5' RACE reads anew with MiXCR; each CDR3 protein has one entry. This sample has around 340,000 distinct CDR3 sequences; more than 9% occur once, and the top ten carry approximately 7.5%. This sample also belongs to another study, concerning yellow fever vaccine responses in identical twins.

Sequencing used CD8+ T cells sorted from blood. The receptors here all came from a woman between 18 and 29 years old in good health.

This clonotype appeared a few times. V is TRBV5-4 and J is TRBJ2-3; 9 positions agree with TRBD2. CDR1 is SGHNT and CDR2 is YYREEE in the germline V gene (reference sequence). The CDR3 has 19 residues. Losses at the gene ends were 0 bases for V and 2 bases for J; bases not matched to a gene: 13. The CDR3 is CASSLGLAGMGTFTDTQYF. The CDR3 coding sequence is TGTGCCAGCAGCTTGGGGCTAGCGGGAATGGGGACGTTCACAGATACGCAGTATTTT.

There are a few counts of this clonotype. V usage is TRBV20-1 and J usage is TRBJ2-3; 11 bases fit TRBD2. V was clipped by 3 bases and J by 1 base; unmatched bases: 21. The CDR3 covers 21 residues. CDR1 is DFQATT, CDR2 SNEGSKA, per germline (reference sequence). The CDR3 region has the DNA TGCAGTGCTAGGCCCGTCTTAGCGGGGGGGCCTCTCACCCACGGCACAGATACGCAGTATTTT. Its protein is CSARPVLAGGPLTHGTDTQYF.

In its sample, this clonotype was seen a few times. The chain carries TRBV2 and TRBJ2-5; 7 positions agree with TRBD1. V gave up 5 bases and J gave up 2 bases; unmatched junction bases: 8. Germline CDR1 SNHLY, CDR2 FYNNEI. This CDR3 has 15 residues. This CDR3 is CASSYDDREQETQYF. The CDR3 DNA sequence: TGTGCCAGCAGTTATGACGACAGGGAGCAAGAGACCCAGTACTTC.

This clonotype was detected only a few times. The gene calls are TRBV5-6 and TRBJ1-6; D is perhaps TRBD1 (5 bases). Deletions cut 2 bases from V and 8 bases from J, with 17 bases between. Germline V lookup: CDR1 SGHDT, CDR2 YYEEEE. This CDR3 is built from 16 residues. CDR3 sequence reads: CASSFWLRGTDSPLHF. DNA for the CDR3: TGTGCCAGCAGCTTCTGGTTGCGGGGGACCGATTCACCCCTCCACTTT.

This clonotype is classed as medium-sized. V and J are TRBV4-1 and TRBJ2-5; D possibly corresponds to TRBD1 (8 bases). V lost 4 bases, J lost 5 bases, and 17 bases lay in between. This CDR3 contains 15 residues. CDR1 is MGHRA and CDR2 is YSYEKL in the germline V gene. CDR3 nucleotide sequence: TGCGCCAGCAGCCCCCCAGGGGGCGGGAGTGAGACCCAGTACTTC. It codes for CASSPPGGGSETQYF.

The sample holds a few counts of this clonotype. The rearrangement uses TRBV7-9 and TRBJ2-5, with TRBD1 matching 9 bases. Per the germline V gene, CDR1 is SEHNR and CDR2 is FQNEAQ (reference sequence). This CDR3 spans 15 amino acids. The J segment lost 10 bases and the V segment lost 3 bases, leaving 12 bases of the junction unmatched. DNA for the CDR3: TGTGCCAGCAGCTTTACAGGGGGCGTAATGGAGGTCCAGTACTTC. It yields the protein CASSFTGGVMEVQYF. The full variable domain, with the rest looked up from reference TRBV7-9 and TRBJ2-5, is DTGVSQNPRHKITKRGQNVTFRCDPISEHNRLYWYRQTLGQGPEFLTYFQNEAQLEKSRLLSDRFSAERPKGSFSTLEIQRTEQGDSAMYLCASSFTGGVMEVQYFGPGTRLLVL.

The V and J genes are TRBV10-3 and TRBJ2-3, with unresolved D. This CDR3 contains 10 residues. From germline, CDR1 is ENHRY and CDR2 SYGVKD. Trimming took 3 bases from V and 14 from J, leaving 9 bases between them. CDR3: CAISENEMYF. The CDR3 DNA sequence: TGTGCCATCAGTGAAAATGAGATGTATTTT.

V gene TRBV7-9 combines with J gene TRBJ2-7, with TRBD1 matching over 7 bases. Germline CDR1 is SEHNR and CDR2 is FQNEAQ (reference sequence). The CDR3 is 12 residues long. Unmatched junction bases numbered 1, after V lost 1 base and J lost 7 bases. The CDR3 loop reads CASSLGGQEQYF. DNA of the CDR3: TGTGCCAGCAGCTTAGGGGGACAGGAGCAGTACTTC.

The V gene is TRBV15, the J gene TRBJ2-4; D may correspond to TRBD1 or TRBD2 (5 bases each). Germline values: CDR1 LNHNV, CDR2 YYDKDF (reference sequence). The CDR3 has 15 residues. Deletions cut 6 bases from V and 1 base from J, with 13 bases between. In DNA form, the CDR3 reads TGTGCCACCAGGTCATTGGGGGTCGCCAAAAACATTCAGTACTTC. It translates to CATRSLGVAKNIQYF.

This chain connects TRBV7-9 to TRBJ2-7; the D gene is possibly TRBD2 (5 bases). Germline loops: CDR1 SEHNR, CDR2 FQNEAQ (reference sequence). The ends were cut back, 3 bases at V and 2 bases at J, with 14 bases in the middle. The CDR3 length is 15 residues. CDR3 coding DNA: TGTGCCAGCAGCTTTTCGGGGAACCCGACCTACGAGCAGTACTTC. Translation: CASSFSGNPTYEQYF. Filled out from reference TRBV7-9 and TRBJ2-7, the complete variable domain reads DTGVSQNPRHKITKRGQNVTFRCDPISEHNRLYWYRQTLGQGPEFLTYFQNEAQLEKSRLLSDRFSAERPKGSFSTLEIQRTEQGDSAMYLCASSFSGNPTYEQYFGPGTRLTVT.

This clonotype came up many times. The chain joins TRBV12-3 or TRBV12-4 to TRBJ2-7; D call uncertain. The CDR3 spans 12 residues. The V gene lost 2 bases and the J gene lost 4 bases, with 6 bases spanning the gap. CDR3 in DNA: TGTGCCAGCAGTTTAAAAGGGTACGAGCAGTACTTC. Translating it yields CASSLKGYEQYF.

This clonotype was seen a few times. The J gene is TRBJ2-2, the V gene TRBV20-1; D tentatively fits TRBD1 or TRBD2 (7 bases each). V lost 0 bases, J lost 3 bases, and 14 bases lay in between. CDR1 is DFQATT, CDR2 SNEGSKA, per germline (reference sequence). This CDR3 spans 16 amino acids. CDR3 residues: CSARDQGEGDTGELFF. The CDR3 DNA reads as TGCAGTGCTAGAGATCAGGGGGAGGGAGACACCGGGGAGCTGTTTTTT.

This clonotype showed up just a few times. The CDR3 spells CASSFGQLQNTEAFF. The CDR3 nucleotides read TGCGCCAGCAGCTTCGGGCAACTACAGAACACTGAAGCTTTCTTT. V gene TRBV5-1 combines with J gene TRBJ1-1; no clear D. V was clipped by 2 bases and J by 1 base, with 12 bases between them. The CDR3 length is 15 residues. The germline gives CDR1 SGHRS, CDR2 YFSETQ.

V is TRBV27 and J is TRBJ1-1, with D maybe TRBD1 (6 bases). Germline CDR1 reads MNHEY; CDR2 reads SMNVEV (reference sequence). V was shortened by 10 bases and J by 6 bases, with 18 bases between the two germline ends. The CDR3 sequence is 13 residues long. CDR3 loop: CATSNGGRAEAFF. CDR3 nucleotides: TGTGCCACCTCAAACGGGGGGCGCGCTGAAGCTTTCTTT.

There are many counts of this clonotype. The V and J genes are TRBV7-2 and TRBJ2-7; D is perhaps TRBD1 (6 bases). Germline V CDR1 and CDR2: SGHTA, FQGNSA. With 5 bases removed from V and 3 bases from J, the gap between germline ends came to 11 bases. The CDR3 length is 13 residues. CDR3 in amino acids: CASSPRGGYEQYV. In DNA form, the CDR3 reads TGTGCCAGCAGCCCCAGAGGGGGCTACGAGCAGTACGTC.

The CDR3 coding sequence is TGTGCCAGCAGGTTCGGAGAGGGGGCCTACGAGCAGTACTTC. Translated, it gives CASRFGEGAYEQYF. The gene calls are TRBV28 and TRBJ2-7; D is perhaps TRBD1 (6 bases). Trimming cost V 6 bases and J 2 bases, with 14 bases left between them. Germline CDR1 MDHEN, CDR2 SYDVKM. The CDR3 length is 14 residues.

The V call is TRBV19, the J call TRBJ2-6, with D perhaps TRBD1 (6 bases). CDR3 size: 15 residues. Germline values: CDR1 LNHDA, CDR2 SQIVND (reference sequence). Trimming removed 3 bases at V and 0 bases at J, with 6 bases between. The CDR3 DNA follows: TGTGCCAGTAGTATGGACAGCTCTGGGGCCAACGTCCTGACTTTC. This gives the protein CASSMDSSGANVLTF.

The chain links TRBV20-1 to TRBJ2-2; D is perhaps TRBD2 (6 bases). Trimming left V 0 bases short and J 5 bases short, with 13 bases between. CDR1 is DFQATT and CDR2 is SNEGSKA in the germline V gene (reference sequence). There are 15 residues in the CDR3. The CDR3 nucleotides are TGCAGTGCTAGAGATTTGGAGGGCAGGACCGGGGAGCTGTTTTTT. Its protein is CSARDLEGRTGELFF.

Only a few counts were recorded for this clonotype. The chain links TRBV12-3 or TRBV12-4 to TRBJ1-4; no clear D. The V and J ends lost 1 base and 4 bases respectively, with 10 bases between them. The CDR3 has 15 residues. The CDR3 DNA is TGTGCCAGCAGTTTAGGGCGCGGCGGTAATGAAAAACTGTTTTTT. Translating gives CASSLGRGGNEKLFF.

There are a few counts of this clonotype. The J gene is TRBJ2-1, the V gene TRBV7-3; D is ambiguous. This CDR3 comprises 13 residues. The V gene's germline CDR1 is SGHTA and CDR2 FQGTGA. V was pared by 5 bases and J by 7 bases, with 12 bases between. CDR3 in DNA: TGTGCCAGCAGCCCAACGCAAAGGAATGAGCAGTTCTTC. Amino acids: CASSPTQRNEQFF.

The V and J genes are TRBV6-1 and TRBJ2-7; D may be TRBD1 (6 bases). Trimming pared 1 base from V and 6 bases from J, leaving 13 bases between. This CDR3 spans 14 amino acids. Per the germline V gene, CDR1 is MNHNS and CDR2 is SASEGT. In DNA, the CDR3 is TGTGCCAGCAGTGAAGTTGGACAGCCTCGCGAGCAGTACTTC. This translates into CASSEVGQPREQYF.

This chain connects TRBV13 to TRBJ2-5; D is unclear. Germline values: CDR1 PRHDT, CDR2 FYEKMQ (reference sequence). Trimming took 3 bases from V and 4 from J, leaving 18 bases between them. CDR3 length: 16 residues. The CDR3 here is CASSFPLHPGGETQYF. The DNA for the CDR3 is TGTGCCAGCAGCTTCCCCCTTCACCCGGGTGGAGAGACCCAGTACTTC. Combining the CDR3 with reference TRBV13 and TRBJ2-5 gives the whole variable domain AAGVIQSPRHLIKEKRETATLKCYPIPRHDTVYWYQQGPGQDPQFLISFYEKMQSDKGSIPDRFSAQQFSDYHSELNMSSLELGDSALYFCASSFPLHPGGETQYFGPGTRLLVL.